This TCR beta chain is drawn from a study of T cell responses to AZD1222 COVID-19 vaccine. General observations from the study: Spike-wide vaccine-associated CD4 TCRs dominated at 160-218 and 743-854. Nearly half of spike-specific TCRs reportedly target variant regions that are unmutated in the B.1.351 and B.1.1.7 variants. Among those given AZD1222, only five or six were seropositive at baseline. White British ancestry dominated among donors, who included more females, and clonal diversity was possibly underestimated.

The assay was immunoSEQ multiplex PCR, and TCRdb's table has in-frame clones only and misses some. The sample contains about 130,000 clones, approximately 85% of which appear only once. Concerning this clone itself: Its antigen is not identified.

The specimen was peripheral blood, collected 28 days after the second AZD1222 dose. The TCR sequence derives from an adult who received the AZD1222 COVID-19 vaccine.

The CDR3 region has the DNA TGCGCCAGCAGCTTTAATACCCCCCTAAACACTGAAGCTTTCTTT. This sequence encodes CASSFNTPLNTEAFF. The chain combines TRBV5-1 with TRBJ1-1; unclear D gene. Trimming took off 2 bases at V and 2 bases at J, with 13 bases between the two ends. In germline, CDR1 is SGHRS, CDR2 YFSETQ. This CDR3 has 15 residues.